This T cell receptor (beta chain) was observed in a study of blood T cell repertoires in COVID-19. Study as a whole: The United States, Italy and Spain provided the acute and convalescent COVID-19 samples.

The CDR3 sequence is 13 residues long. V was clipped by 3 bases and J by 9 bases, with 12 bases between them. Germline V lookup: CDR1 SEHNR, CDR2 FQNEAQ (reference sequence). Across about 22 US areas, participants ranged in age from roughly 18 to 89 years. Cohort assignment relied on participant-reported clinical history. Method: immunoSEQ multiplex PCR; TCRdb's copy keeps in-frame clones and lacks some. The table lists roughly 400,000 clones, 70% to 90% of them singletons. This rearrangement joins TRBV7-9 to TRBJ2-1; TRBD2 might be the D (6 bases). The sequence derives from a woman between 18 and 29 years old who had been exposed to COVID-19. The sequenced material came from PBMCs or T cells enriched from blood (not recorded which). The CDR3 loop reads CASSFGGSSEQFF. Here the CDR3 DNA reads TGTGCCAGCAGCTTCGGAGGGTCAAGTGAGCAGTTCTTC.